This T cell receptor beta chain was found in a study of CXCR3-negative and CXCR3-positive naive CD8 T cells. The study's findings and limits: Naive CXCR3-positive and CXCR3-negative cells shared TRBV-TRBJ usage; memory cells diverged. CXCR3-positive naive cells carried more hydrophobic TRB CDR3s than CXCR3-negative naive cells did.

As for this clonotype: Its specificity is not known.

The CDR3 runs 18 residues. Germline values: CDR1 PRHDT, CDR2 FYEKMQ (reference sequence). 5' RACE with UMI labels generated the TRB cDNA libraries. TCRdb re-analyzed the 5' RACE reads; it lists each CDR3 protein once, without DNA. The listing records about 150,000 distinct CDR3 sequences. All CD8+ T cell subsets were sorted in triplicate at hundreds of thousands of cells each. The V call is TRBV13, the J call TRBJ2-7. The sequencing sample was made of naive CXCR3+ CD8+ T cells from blood. Subset described: CD45RO-CCR7+CD27+CD95- naive CD8+ T cells expressing CXCR3 (TNR3+). The TCR originated in a human donor in good health. Some clones in this sample may be carry-over from other donors' samples. Here the CDR3 reads CASSSRTREYDLSYEQYF.